Reported below is one T cell receptor beta chain. Per the germline V gene, CDR1 is SGHAT and CDR2 is FQNNGV. This CDR3 region has 15 residues. This sample is part of a study of monozygotic twins with inflammatory bowel disease. TCRdb re-called the 5' RACE reads; one entry per CDR3 protein, DNA not given. The ten top clones account for roughly 2.5%, within a sample of approximately 400,000 distinct CDR3 sequences. The J gene is TRBJ2-5, the V gene TRBV11-2; with no DNA, the TCRdb D assignment of TRBD2 cannot be verified. This clonotype was obtained from a human donor with ulcerative colitis or Crohn's disease, or a healthy co-twin of an affected twin (not recorded which). Sequencing was carried out using blood. The CDR3 protein is CASSLDQAEAGTQYF.